These T cell receptor beta chains were read from a single sample in a study of blood T cell repertoires in COVID-19. The repertoire was sequenced with immunoSEQ multiplex PCR; TCRdb's copy has only in-frame clones and lacks some. The sample carries 100,000 or so clones, approximately 90% recorded once. The sample consisted of peripheral blood. All receptors come from a woman aged 80 or older with acute or convalescent COVID-19. CDR3s include the opening cysteine and the closing phenylalanine or tryptophan. D genes are given only for firm matches. Clone size is given for some rows only: seen once, a few or many times, or a class if the clone is expanded.

NA	TRBV11-3	TRBD2	TRBJ2-7	CASSLTAGDLYEQYF	TGTGCCAGCAGCTTAACAGCGGGGGATCTCTACGAGCAGTACTTC
NA	TRBV7-8	TRBD1	TRBJ1-6	CASSFNQGAGNSPLHF	TGTGCCAGCAGCTTTAATCAGGGGGCAGGTAATTCACCCCTCCACTTT
NA	TRBV4-3	TRBD1	TRBJ2-5	CASSRTGGWGETQYF	TGCGCCAGCAGCCGAACAGGGGGCTGGGGAGAGACCCAGTACTTC
NA	TRBV12-2	NA	TRBJ1-5	CASRPANFSNQPQHF	TGTGCAAGTCGCCCCGCAAACTTTAGCAATCAGCCCCAGCATTTT
few	TRBV2	NA	TRBJ2-2	CASRVSAVNTGELFF	TGTGCCAGCAGGGTCAGTGCTGTAAACACCGGGGAGCTGTTTTTT
NA	TRBV7-9	NA	TRBJ1-2	CASSLAQSNYGYTF	TGTGCCAGCAGCTTGGCTCAGTCTAACTATGGCTACACCTTC
NA	TRBV28	TRBD2	TRBJ2-3	CASSLRTSSWYF	TGTGCCAGCAGTTTACGGACTAGTAGTTGGTATTTT
once	TRBV24-1	NA	TRBJ2-2	CATTPAPGDPNTGELFF	TGTGCCACCACGCCTGCTCCAGGGGATCCGAACACCGGGGAGCTGTTTTTT
NA	TRBV6-6	NA	TRBJ1-5	CASSYDSVNQPQHF	TGTGCCAGCAGTTACGATAGTGTAAATCAGCCCCAGCATTTT
NA	TRBV7-2	NA	TRBJ1-2	CASSLAGVRVRYGYTF	TGTGCCAGCAGCTTAGCGGGTGTCAGGGTGAGGTATGGCTACACCTTC
NA	TRBV6-4	NA	TRBJ1-3	CASSDPGVHGNTIYF	TGTGCCAGCAGTGACCCCGGTGTCCACGGAAACACCATATATTTT
NA	TRBV11-2	TRBD2	TRBJ2-3	CASSFTSGGPDTQYF	TGTGCCAGCAGCTTTACTAGCGGGGGCCCAGATACGCAGTATTTT
NA	TRBV4-2	TRBD2	TRBJ2-1	CASSLSGGASYNEQFF	TGTGCCAGCAGCCTTAGCGGGGGGGCTTCCTACAATGAGCAGTTCTTC
NA	TRBV7-3	TRBD1	TRBJ1-2	CASSLGGQDNYGYTF	TGTGCCAGCAGCTTAGGGGGACAGGACAACTATGGCTACACCTTC
NA	TRBV6-6	NA	TRBJ1-1	CASSYRPGQNTEAFF	TGTGCCAGCAGTTATCGCCCAGGGCAGAACACTGAAGCTTTCTTT
NA	TRBV5-1	NA	TRBJ2-1	CASSLVGGSSYNEQFF	TGCGCCAGCAGCTTGGTTGGGGGGAGCTCCTACAATGAGCAGTTCTTC
NA	TRBV29-1	NA	TRBJ2-7	CSVAVGVYEQYF	TGCAGCGTTGCTGTAGGAGTATACGAGCAGTACTTC
NA	TRBV3-1/TRBV3-2	NA	TRBJ1-5	CASSQGTVNQPQHF	TGTGCCAGCAGCCAAGGGACAGTTAATCAGCCCCAGCATTTT
NA	TRBV28	NA	TRBJ1-1	CASSLAFLGRSTAEAFF	TGTGCCAGCAGTTTGGCCTTCCTAGGCCGGTCAACCGCTGAAGCTTTCTTT
NA	TRBV19	TRBD2	TRBJ2-1	CASSAGTNSRRFF	TGTGCCAGTAGTGCCGGGACTAACTCGCGTCGGTTCTTC
once	TRBV7-3	NA	TRBJ2-2	CASSPSLGGTGELFF	TGTGCCAGCAGCCCTAGCTTGGGTGGCACCGGGGAGCTGTTTTTT
NA	TRBV19	TRBD1	TRBJ1-2	CASSPRTGTDYTF	TGTGCCAGTAGTCCCCGGACAGGGACCGACTACACCTTC
NA	TRBV19	TRBD1	TRBJ1-1	CASSRDRVNTEAFF	TGTGCCAGTAGCCGGGACAGGGTGAACACTGAAGCTTTCTTT
NA	TRBV4-3	NA	TRBJ2-7	CASSQDYSGGGNEQYF	TGCGCCAGCAGCCAAGATTATTCAGGGGGAGGCAACGAGCAGTACTTC
NA	TRBV10-3	TRBD1	TRBJ1-5	CAISESNRGPSNQPQHF	TGTGCCATCAGTGAGTCGAACAGGGGGCCTAGCAATCAGCCCCAGCATTTT
NA	TRBV6-2/TRBV6-3	TRBD2	TRBJ2-3	CATSRGRGASTDTQYF	TGTGCCACCAGCCGTGGGCGGGGGGCTAGCACAGATACGCAGTATTTT
NA	TRBV11-3	TRBD1	TRBJ1-1	CASRPKKSGGMNTEAFF	TGTGCCAGCAGACCGAAAAAATCAGGGGGCATGAACACTGAAGCTTTCTTT
NA	TRBV9	TRBD2	TRBJ2-2	CASSVELAGTGELFF	TGTGCCAGCAGCGTAGAACTAGCGGGGACCGGGGAGCTGTTTTTT
NA	TRBV6-5	TRBD1	TRBJ1-2	CASLGQGGHGYTF	TGTGCCAGCCTGGGACAGGGGGGGCATGGCTACACCTTC
once	TRBV3-1/TRBV3-2	TRBD2	TRBJ2-7	CASSQALAGAYEQYF	TGTGCCAGCAGCCAAGCTTTAGCGGGGGCCTACGAGCAGTACTTC
few	TRBV28	NA	TRBJ1-6	CASSPTRDGRSPLHF	TGTGCCAGCAGTCCAACCCGGGACGGGAGATCACCCCTCCACTTT
NA	TRBV18	TRBD1	TRBJ2-5	CASSRPRQGRGETQYF	TGTGCCAGCTCCCGCCCCAGACAGGGCCGTGGAGAGACCCAGTACTTC
NA	TRBV10-3	NA	TRBJ1-5	CAISSQGMPSNQPQHF	TGTGCCATCAGCTCACAGGGTATGCCCAGCAATCAGCCCCAGCATTTT
NA	TRBV5-4	TRBD1	TRBJ2-6	CASSATGTGHLSGANVLTF	TGTGCCAGCAGCGCGACCGGGACAGGGCACCTCTCTGGGGCCAACGTCCTGACTTTC
NA	TRBV28	NA	TRBJ2-1	CASSPYNEQFF	TGTGCCAGCAGTCCATACAATGAGCAGTTCTTC
NA	TRBV6-2/TRBV6-3	TRBD1	TRBJ1-5	CASSYNRTGGYFQPQHF	TGTGCCAGCAGTTACAACCGGACAGGGGGCTATTTTCAGCCCCAGCATTTT
NA	TRBV4-3	NA	TRBJ1-2	CASSQGDQGYGYTF	TGCGCCAGCAGCCAAGGGGATCAGGGCTATGGCTACACCTTC
NA	TRBV27	NA	TRBJ1-6	CASSLKGGFSPLHF	TGTGCCAGCAGTTTAAAGGGGGGGTTTTCACCCCTCCACTTT
NA	TRBV3-1/TRBV3-2	NA	TRBJ1-6	CASSEGDYNSPLHF	TGTGCCAGCTCAGAGGGTGACTATAATTCACCCCTCCACTTT
NA	TRBV28	NA	TRBJ2-2	CATNSNTGELFF	TGTGCCACCAATTCCAACACCGGGGAGCTGTTTTTT
NA	TRBV29-1	NA	TRBJ1-2	CSVEDLRYGYTF	TGCAGCGTTGAGGACTTACGCTATGGCTACACCTTC
NA	TRBV9	TRBD1	TRBJ2-5	CASSVLQGSGETQYF	TGTGCCAGCAGCGTCTTACAGGGGAGCGGAGAGACCCAGTACTTC
NA	TRBV7-8	TRBD1	TRBJ2-6	CASSLTTRDRNSGANVLTF	TGTGCCAGCAGCTTAACCACGAGGGACAGGAACTCTGGGGCCAACGTCCTGACTTTC
NA	TRBV5-1	TRBD2	TRBJ2-7	CASSQLAGISYEQYF	TGCGCCAGCAGCCAACTAGCGGGCATCTCCTACGAGCAGTACTTC
NA	TRBV3-1/TRBV3-2	NA	TRBJ2-2	CASSQARVLTRSPGELFF	TGTGCCAGCAGCCAAGCTCGGGTTTTGACTAGGAGCCCCGGGGAGCTGTTTTTT
NA	TRBV7-8	TRBD2	TRBJ2-5	CASSLGSAWSSGGAEETQYF	TGTGCCAGCAGCTTAGGAAGCGCGTGGTCTAGCGGGGGGGCCGAGGAGACCCAGTACTTC
NA	TRBV12-5	TRBD1	TRBJ2-2	CASGLVRVTGYFPGELFF	TGTGCTAGTGGTTTGGTACGAGTGACAGGGTATTTTCCCGGGGAGCTGTTTTTT
NA	TRBV18	NA	TRBJ1-2	CASSPPNSLANYGYTF	TGTGCCAGCTCACCACCGAACAGCTTAGCTAACTATGGCTACACCTTC
NA	TRBV7-9	TRBD1	TRBJ1-3	CASSPPDRGTNTIYF	TGTGCCAGCAGCCCCCCGGACAGGGGAACGAACACCATATATTTT
NA	TRBV7-9	TRBD1	TRBJ1-1	CASSSRQGENTEAFF	TGTGCCAGCAGCTCACGACAGGGGGAGAACACTGAAGCTTTCTTT
NA	TRBV3-1/TRBV3-2	TRBD1	TRBJ2-1	CASSPHLDRVVHNEQFF	TGTGCCAGCAGCCCCCACCTGGACAGGGTAGTCCACAATGAGCAGTTCTTC
NA	TRBV18	TRBD2	TRBJ2-1	CASSPPRTSGGNYNEQFF	TGTGCCAGCTCACCACCACGGACTAGCGGGGGAAATTACAATGAGCAGTTCTTC
NA	TRBV7-9	TRBD2	TRBJ2-7	CASSSGLAGIKGEQYF	TGTGCCAGCAGCTCGGGACTAGCGGGGATCAAGGGCGAGCAGTACTTC
NA	TRBV20-1	TRBD1	TRBJ2-7	CSASDRVTYEQYF	TGCAGTGCTAGTGACAGGGTGACCTACGAGCAGTACTTC
NA	TRBV11-2	TRBD1	TRBJ1-5	CASSTGTASNQPQHF	TGTGCCAGCAGCACGGGGACAGCTAGCAATCAGCCCCAGCATTTT
NA	TRBV3-1/TRBV3-2	TRBD1	TRBJ1-2	CASSPNLPGQGNYGYTF	TGTGCCAGCAGCCCAAATCTTCCGGGACAGGGGAACTATGGCTACACCTTC
NA	TRBV27	NA	TRBJ1-1	CASSRGRENTEAFF	TGTGCCAGCAGTAGGGGCAGAGAGAACACTGAAGCTTTCTTT
NA	TRBV18	TRBD2	TRBJ2-3	CASSPRFASGGTSTDTQYF	TGTGCCAGCTCACCACGTTTTGCTAGCGGGGGGACTAGCACAGATACGCAGTATTTT
NA	TRBV11-2	TRBD2	TRBJ2-5	CASSSGLAGGQETQYF	TGTGCCAGCAGCTCGGGACTAGCGGGGGGACAAGAGACCCAGTACTTC